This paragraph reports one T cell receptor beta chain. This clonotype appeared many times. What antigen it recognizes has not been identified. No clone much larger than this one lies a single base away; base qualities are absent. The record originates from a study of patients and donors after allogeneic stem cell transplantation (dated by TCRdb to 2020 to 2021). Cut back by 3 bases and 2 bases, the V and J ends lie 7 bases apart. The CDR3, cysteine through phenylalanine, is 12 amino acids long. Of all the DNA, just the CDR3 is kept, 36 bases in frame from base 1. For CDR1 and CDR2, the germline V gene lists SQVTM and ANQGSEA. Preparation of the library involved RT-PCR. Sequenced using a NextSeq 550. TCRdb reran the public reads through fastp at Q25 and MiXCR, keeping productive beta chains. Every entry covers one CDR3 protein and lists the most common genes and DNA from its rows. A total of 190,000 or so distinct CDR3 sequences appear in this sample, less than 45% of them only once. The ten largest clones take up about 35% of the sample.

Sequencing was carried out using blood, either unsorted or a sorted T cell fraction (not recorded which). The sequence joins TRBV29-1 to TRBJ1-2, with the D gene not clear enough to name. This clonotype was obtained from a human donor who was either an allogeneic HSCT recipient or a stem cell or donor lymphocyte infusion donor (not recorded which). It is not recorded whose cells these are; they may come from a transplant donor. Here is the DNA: TGCAGCGTTGATACGTGGAACTATGGCTACACCTTC. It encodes CSVDTWNYGYTF. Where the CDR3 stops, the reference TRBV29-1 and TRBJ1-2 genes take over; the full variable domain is SAVISQKPSRDICQRGTSLTIQCQVDSQVTMMFWYRQQPGQSLTLIATANQGSEATYESGFVIDKFPISRPNLTFSTLTVSNMSPEDSSIYLCSVDTWNYGYTFGSGTRLTVV.